These 14 T cell receptor beta chains were all obtained from the same sample, sequenced in a study of CD8 T cells in Susac syndrome. Random hexamers were used to reverse transcribe an amount of 0.5 to 1 ug RNA. TCRdb re-called the immunoSEQ multiplex PCR reads through MiXCR, storing one row per CDR3 protein. The sample consists of about 180,000 distinct CDR3 sequences, 85% to 95% of them appearing once. The sequenced sample was CD4+ T cells from PBMCs. These receptors came from a human donor with Susac syndrome.

The chain couples TRBV9 to TRBJ1-5; the match to TRBD1 covers 8 bases. V trimming: 4 bases; J trimming: 5 bases; junction bases outside the gene matches: 8. CDR3 length: 15 residues. CDR1 is SGDLS and CDR2 is YYNGEE in the germline V gene. The CDR3 here is CASSSGQGGDQPQHF. Here the CDR3 DNA reads TGTGCCAGCAGCTCCGGACAGGGAGGGGATCAGCCCCAGCATTTT.

The chain joins TRBV20-1 to TRBJ2-5, with a possible D match to TRBD1 (6 bases). Trimming cost V 6 bases and J 3 bases, with 14 bases left between them. In germline, CDR1 is DFQATT, CDR2 SNEGSKA (reference sequence). The CDR3 contains 13 residues. The CDR3 region has the DNA TGCAGTGCCGAGAGCAGGGACAAAGAGACCCAGTACTTC. It specifies CSAESRDKETQYF.

The chain is built from TRBV27 and TRBJ2-5; TRBD1 matches at 9 bases. With 6 bases clipped from V and 5 bases from J, the junction kept 16 bases outside the gene matches. This CDR3 contains 17 residues. In germline, CDR1 is MNHEY, CDR2 SMNVEV (reference sequence). CDR3 DNA sequence: TGTGCCAGCAGCCCTCGCCGGCCACAGGGGGCGTGGGAGACCCAGTACTTC. This codes for CASSPRRPQGAWETQYF.

The V gene is TRBV9, the J gene TRBJ2-2, with D perhaps matching TRBD1 or TRBD2 (6 bases each). This CDR3 has 16 residues. Trimming took 4 bases from V and 4 from J, leaving 17 bases between them. Per the germline V gene, CDR1 is SGDLS and CDR2 is YYNGEE. The CDR3 region is CASSSRGGQGTGELFF. The CDR3 bases are TGTGCCAGCAGCTCTCGAGGGGGGCAGGGCACCGGGGAGCTGTTTTTT.

This clonotype was detected once. V is TRBV5-1 and J is TRBJ1-2; 7 nucleotides match TRBD1. The germline gives CDR1 SGHRS, CDR2 YFSETQ. This CDR3 is built from 15 residues. V was pared by 3 bases and J by 0 bases, with 5 bases of the junction left unmatched. CDR3 sequence (DNA): TGCGCCAGCAGCTCCACAGGGGCGTCTAACTATGGCTACACCTTC. It translates to CASSSTGASNYGYTF.

CDR3: CSARRTAGAGDIQYF. CDR3 DNA: TGCAGTGCTAGACGGACAGCGGGGGCGGGGGACATTCAGTACTTC. The V call is TRBV20-1, the J call TRBJ2-4; 8 nucleotides line up with TRBD2. Trimming removed 2 bases from V and 8 bases from J; junction bases left unmatched: 11. The CDR3 contains 15 residues. Looked up from germline, CDR1 is DFQATT and CDR2 is SNEGSKA (reference sequence).

The chain carries TRBV7-2 and TRBJ1-5; tentatively, D is TRBD1 (6 bases). Germline CDR1 SGHTA, CDR2 FQGNSA. The length of the CDR3 is 15 residues. V was cut by 5 bases and J by 9 bases, with 20 bases left in between. The chain's CDR3 is CASSPVRDKGGPQHF. The CDR3 DNA is TGTGCCAGCAGCCCCGTTCGGGACAAAGGAGGGCCCCAGCATTTT.

The gene calls are TRBV18 and TRBJ1-2; D gene unclear. The CDR3 extends over 14 amino acids. From germline, CDR1 is KGHSH and CDR2 LQKENI. V lost 2 bases and J lost 6, with 13 bases in between. CDR3 bases: TGTGCCAGCTCACCAAGTTTTGGGAGGAATGGCTACACCTTC. It codes for CASSPSFGRNGYTF. The variable domain in full, with the rest retrieved from reference TRBV18 and TRBJ1-2, is NAGVMQNPRHLVRRRGQEARLRCSPMKGHSHVYWYRQLPEEGLKFMVYLQKENIIDESGMPKERFSAEFPKEGPSILRIQQVVRGDSAAYFCASSPSFGRNGYTFGSGTRLTVV.

The chain carries TRBV5-5 and TRBJ2-3, with D perhaps matching TRBD1 (6 bases). This CDR3 contains 15 residues. Looked up from germline, CDR1 is SGHKS and CDR2 is YYEKEE (reference sequence). Trimming took off 3 bases at V and 2 bases at J, with 13 bases between the two ends. CDR3 in DNA: TGTGCCAGCAGCTCAACCGGACAGCTCACAGATACGCAGTATTTT. Residues: CASSSTGQLTDTQYF.

V and J are TRBV2 and TRBJ1-6; 8 nucleotides align to TRBD1. The germline gives CDR1 SNHLY, CDR2 FYNNEI. Trimming cost V 6 bases and J 5 bases; bases outside gene matches: 6. The CDR3 runs to 15 residues. This chain's CDR3 is CASRQTGADNSPLHF. The CDR3, as DNA: TGTGCCAGCAGACAGACAGGGGCAGATAATTCACCCCTCCACTTT.

The chain recombines TRBV5-1 with TRBJ2-2; a possible D gene is TRBD2 (5 bases). The germline gives CDR1 SGHRS, CDR2 YFSETQ. This CDR3 contains 16 residues. Trimming removed 4 bases at V and 3 bases at J, with 16 bases between. The CDR3 DNA sequence: TGCGCCAGCAGCCCACGGGGTGGCGCCGACACCGGGGAGCTGTTTTTT. It codes for CASSPRGGADTGELFF. Full variable domain (missing parts from reference TRBV5-1 and TRBJ2-2): KAGVTQTPRYLIKTRGQQVTLSCSPISGHRSVSWYQQTPGQGLQFLFEYFSETQRNKGNFPGRFSGRQFSNSRSEMNVSTLELGDSALYLCASSPRGGADTGELFFGEGSRLTVL.

The V and J genes are TRBV29-1 and TRBJ2-3; TRBD2 matches 9 bases. Germline V gene sequence: CDR1 SQVTM, CDR2 ANQGSEA. Unmatched junction bases numbered 15, after V lost 8 bases and J lost 0 bases. CDR3 length: 17 amino acids. This CDR3 reads CSLNFIDLAGSTDTQYF. CDR3 bases: TGCAGCCTAAACTTTATCGATCTAGCGGGGAGCACAGATACGCAGTATTTT.

This chain connects TRBV27 to TRBJ1-2; D not resolved. The CDR3 consists of 13 residues. The V end lost 7 bases, the J end lost 6 bases, and 15 bases lay between the germline ends. Per the germline V gene, CDR1 is MNHEY and CDR2 is SMNVEV (reference sequence). DNA for the CDR3: TGTGCCAGCACCCCTAGGAGCGGGCATGGCTACACCTTC. Its protein is CASTPRSGHGYTF.

V is TRBV7-9 and J is TRBJ1-4, with 9 bases identical to TRBD1. The CDR3 contains 14 residues. V trimming: 5 bases; J trimming: 8 bases; junction bases outside the gene matches: 6. Germline CDR1 SEHNR, CDR2 FQNEAQ (reference sequence). The CDR3 bases are TGTGCCAGCAGCGGCCGGGACAGGGCGGAAAAACTGTTTTTT. Its translation is CASSGRDRAEKLFF.